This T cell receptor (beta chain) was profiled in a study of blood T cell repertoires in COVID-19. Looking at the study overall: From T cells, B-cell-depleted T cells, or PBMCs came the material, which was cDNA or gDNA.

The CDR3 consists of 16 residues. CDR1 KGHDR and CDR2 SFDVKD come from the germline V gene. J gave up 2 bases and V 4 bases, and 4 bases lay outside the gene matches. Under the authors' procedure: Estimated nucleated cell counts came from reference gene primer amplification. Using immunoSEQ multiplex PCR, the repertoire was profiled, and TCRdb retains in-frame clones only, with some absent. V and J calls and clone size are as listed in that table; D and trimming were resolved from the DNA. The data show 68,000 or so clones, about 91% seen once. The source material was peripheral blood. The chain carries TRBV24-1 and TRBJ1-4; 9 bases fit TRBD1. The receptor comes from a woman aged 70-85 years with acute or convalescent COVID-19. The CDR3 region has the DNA TGTGCCACCAGTGACTCAGGGACAGGGACTAATGAAAAACTGTTTTTT. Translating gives CATSDSGTGTNEKLFF.